Given below is one T cell receptor beta chain in context. This clonotype was detected a few times. It has no known antigen specificity. Base qualities are not provided; no much larger clone lies one nucleotide away. These data are taken from a study of CD8 T cells in ankylosing spondylitis (TCRdb year 2017). Concerning the study at large: The study profiled T cell receptor beta repertoires in healthy donors and ankylosing spondylitis patients to find disease-linked TCR variants. In total, the full study cohort was made up of over a hundred healthy donors and 25 or so ankylosing spondylitis patients. Peripheral blood samples were taken, and synovial fluid was additionally collected from ankylosing spondylitis patients. What the work shows at the level of the full study, not this receptor alone: Significant enrichment of the disease-linked clones was reported in matched synovial fluid samples from ankylosing spondylitis patients. Some TCR beta motif variants had previously been reported in synovial fluid and blood of reactive arthritis patients, which suggested common disease-initiation mechanisms. A TCR beta motif made up of several highly homologous amino acid variants appeared to be characteristic of blood from ankylosing spondylitis patients. A CD8+ phenotype was shown by the disease-linked clones, which were found at relatively low frequencies in peripheral blood.

These reads were obtained on an Illumina HiSeq 2500. Quantitative 5'-RACE with molecular barcodes was used to prepare TCR beta libraries. Concerning the study's data processing: Disease-linked TCR variants were identified with a new computational method built on a probabilistic model of VDJ rearrangement. TCRdb reworked the public reads: Q25 trimming with fastp, MiXCR clone assembly, productive beta chains retained. When rows share a CDR3 protein, they turn into one entry using the most common DNA and genes. The authors' filters were not applied to this entry. The sample table holds 750,000 to 850,000 distinct CDR3 sequences, of which 12% were seen once. Roughly 0.51% of the sample rests with the top ten. What was sequenced was blood, either unsorted or a sorted T cell fraction (not recorded which). The TCR sequence derives from a male donor with ankylosing spondylitis.

CDR3 region: CASRSSLIPYGYTF. The DNA reads as follows: TGTGCCAGCAGATCTAGCCTCATCCCCTATGGCTACACCTTC. The chain joins TRBV28 to TRBJ1-2, with the D gene call left open. CDR1 MDHEN and CDR2 SYDVKM were looked up in the germline V gene. The CDR3 goes from the cysteine to the phenylalanine over 14 residues. Only the CDR3 region is kept as DNA, spanning 42 bases read in frame from base 1. The V and J ends are trimmed by 6 bases and 4 bases, leaving 15 bases between them.